This TCR beta chain emerged from a study of T cells in Graves' hyperthyroidism and ophthalmopathy. The germline V and J ends were trimmed by 0 bases and 8 bases, with 16 bases remaining between them. Per the germline V gene, CDR1 is DFQATT and CDR2 is SNEGSKA (reference sequence). The CDR3 length is 15 residues. This clonotype appeared a few times. Amplification yielded TCR beta CDR3 regions, with RNA transcripts as the source. When the TCR CDR3 underwent first-round RT-PCR, the HTBI primer set was used. TCRdb reanalysed the multiplex PCR reads using MiXCR and keeps one entry per CDR3 protein. The profile shows 450,000 to 500,000 distinct CDR3 sequences, 22% of them singletons.

This sequence was found in a woman in her sixties or seventies with Graves' ophthalmopathy. The sample consisted of blood. This chain joins TRBV20-1 and TRBJ1-4; no reliable D call. CDR3 bases: TGCAGTGCTAGAGATCGACGCAACGGACTCGAAAAACTGTTTTTT. Its protein is CSARDRRNGLEKLFF.